This TCR beta chain was documented in a study of PD-L1 blockade in urothelial cancer. The overall study: Blood gave a median roughly 140,000 T cells.

For this clone: Its antigen is unknown.

Method: immunoSEQ multiplex PCR; TCRdb's copy keeps in-frame clones and lacks some. This table has 83,000 or so clones, 83% appearing once. Whole-study findings and limits: At the 3-week point, tumor-associated blood clones expanded more in durable-benefit patients. Lower than median blood TCR clonality before treatment predicted better survival.

Described time point: peripheral blood 6 weeks after treatment start. V shed 6 bases and J shed 1 base, with 16 bases lying between them. The V gene's germline CDR1 is SGHAT and CDR2 FQNNGV. This CDR3 contains 15 residues. The TCR originated in a man in his sixties or seventies with urothelial cancer. The chain joins TRBV11-2 to TRBJ2-7, with D perhaps TRBD2 (5 bases). The sequencing used PBMCs, collected around atezolizumab (anti-PD-L1) treatment. CDR3 loop: CASRSTSSKSYEQYF. In DNA, the CDR3 is TGTGCCAGCAGATCTACTAGTTCCAAATCCTACGAGCAGTACTTC.